This TCR beta chain derives from a study of T cells in women clearing cervical HPV infection. Study context: With HLA typing for only a few women, HLA confounding remains possible. Points from the study as a whole: Cases carried less TRBV6-7 than controls: 0.11% versus 0.16%.

Details on this clone: The antigen remains undetermined. From the germline J gene comes the end of the CDR3, since the read stops 3 residues before it.

CDR3 length: 14 amino acids. V gave up 7 bases and J gave up 5 bases; unmatched junction bases: 10. The germline gives CDR1 LNHDA, CDR2 SQIVND (reference sequence). Profiled with immunoSEQ multiplex PCR; TCRdb holds only in-frame clones, not every one. This table lists 20,000 to 25,000 clones. The origin of this receptor is a woman aged 18-70 years with a cervical HPV16 infection that either progressed to CIN3+ or cleared (not recorded which). Sequenced material: blood buffy coat. The chain employs TRBV19 and TRBJ2-5, with 7 bases lining up with TRBD1. The covered CDR3 bases are TGTGCCAGTACCGACACCCTCAGGGGGGAGACC. Residues: CASTDTLRGET. In full, the CDR3 reads CASTDTLRGETQYF.